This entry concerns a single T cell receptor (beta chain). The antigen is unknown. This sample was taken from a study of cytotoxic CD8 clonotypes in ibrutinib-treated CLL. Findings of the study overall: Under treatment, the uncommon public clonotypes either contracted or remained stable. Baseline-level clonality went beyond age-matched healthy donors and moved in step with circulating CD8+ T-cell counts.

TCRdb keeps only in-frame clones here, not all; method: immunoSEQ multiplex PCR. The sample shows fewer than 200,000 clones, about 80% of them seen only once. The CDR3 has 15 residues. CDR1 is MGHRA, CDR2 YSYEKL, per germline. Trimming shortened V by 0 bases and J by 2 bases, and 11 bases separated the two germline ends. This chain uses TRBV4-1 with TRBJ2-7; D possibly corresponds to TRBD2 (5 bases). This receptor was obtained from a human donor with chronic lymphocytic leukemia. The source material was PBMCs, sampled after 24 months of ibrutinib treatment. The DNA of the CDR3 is TGCGCCAGCAGCCAAGATTCGGGAACACCCTACGAGCAGTACTTC. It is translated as CASSQDSGTPYEQYF.